This is a list of T cell receptor beta chains from one sample in a study of CD8 T cells in Susac syndrome. One entry per CDR3 protein results from TCRdb running MiXCR on the immunoSEQ multiplex PCR reads. The table records roughly 200,000 distinct CDR3 sequences, 95% of them present only once. The sequenced sample consisted of CD4+ T cells from PBMCs. The receptors derive from a human donor in good health. The conserved cysteine and the conserved F or W are not part of the CDR3 here.

V gene	J gene	CDR3 protein
TRBV7-2	TRBJ2-6	ASGNSGANVLT
TRBV29-1	TRBJ1-3	SVVNPLSGNTIY
TRBV6-5	TRBJ2-4	ASSSVVAKNIQY
TRBV7-3	TRBJ2-1	ASSPSTSGSAHEQF
TRBV30	TRBJ1-3	AGRNSGNTIY
TRBV27	TRBJ2-1	ASSLSAGFLYNEQF
TRBV29-1	TRBJ2-7	SVEPYGLTSTYEQY
TRBV18	TRBJ1-4	ASSPRSPATNEKLF
TRBV29-1	TRBJ1-2	SVLRVGNYGYT
TRBV20-1	TRBJ1-2	SATGGLGYGYT
TRBV20-1	TRBJ1-5	SASSEAGQPQH
TRBV12-3/TRBV12-4	TRBJ1-1	ASSRPDRGLEAF
TRBV29-1	TRBJ2-1	SVVTGVREQF
TRBV24-1	TRBJ1-3	ATIDRSSGNTIY
TRBV10-3	TRBJ1-1	AISARSEADEAF
TRBV19	TRBJ2-3	ASMPGKSTDTQY
TRBV29-1	TRBJ2-7	SAGQPYEQY
TRBV20-1	TRBJ2-1	SARDGGRTYNEQF
TRBV29-1	TRBJ2-5	SVGRDSQETQY
TRBV29-1	TRBJ2-5	SVEPRGSETQY
TRBV30	TRBJ2-3	AGRLGRGTDTQY
TRBV24-1	TRBJ1-5	ATSDSGRQH
TRBV3-1	TRBJ2-7	ASSQGPYSYEQY
TRBV12-3/TRBV12-4	TRBJ2-1	ASIATEYNEQF
TRBV29-1	TRBJ2-3	SVEPDTDTQY
TRBV20-1	TRBJ1-5	SAGPQTFNQPQH
TRBV30	TRBJ2-1	AWSVAQEGFNEQF
TRBV29-1	TRBJ1-1	SVAQGGDTEAF
TRBV9	TRBJ2-1	ASSPNLGALLSYNEQF
TRBV24-1	TRBJ2-6	ATSAGANVLT
TRBV27	TRBJ1-2	ASSLSGGNGYT
TRBV3-1	TRBJ2-3	ASSHQGLAGTDTQY
TRBV10-3	TRBJ2-5	AISTTRETQY
TRBV12-3/TRBV12-4	TRBJ2-3	ASSPQRVGDTQY
TRBV29-1	TRBJ1-1	SGAGTGNTEAF
TRBV12-3/TRBV12-4	TRBJ2-4	ASSLGAGVLNIQY
TRBV24-1	TRBJ1-5	ATSQGLYSNQPQH
TRBV7-9	TRBJ1-3	ASSLVPPGNTIY
TRBV20-1	TRBJ2-4	SAEGVGNIQY
TRBV29-1	TRBJ1-1	SFGTGGGAF
TRBV20-1	TRBJ2-3	SATLALFRY
TRBV15	TRBJ2-7	ATSRDAGTTYEQY
TRBV29-1	TRBJ2-1	SVSPTGAYNEQF
TRBV3-1	TRBJ2-7	ASSQDRWGFEQY
TRBV29-1	TRBJ2-5	SVRTSGPPQETQY
TRBV3-1	TRBJ1-1	ASSLGGHTEAF
TRBV11-2	TRBJ1-1	ASSLIRPNTEAF
TRBV20-1	TRBJ2-6	SASPPGSGANVLT
TRBV7-3	TRBJ2-5	ASSLAGGPHQTQY
TRBV12-3/TRBV12-4	TRBJ2-7	ASRLRGSYEQY
TRBV2	TRBJ2-5	ASSGDQQETQY
TRBV12-3/TRBV12-4	TRBJ1-5	ASSLSDGMKH
TRBV5-6	TRBJ2-1	ASSSGLAGGLRSYNEQF
TRBV30	TRBJ2-1	AWSFLADQF
TRBV7-2	TRBJ1-2	ASSRRDRVDGYT
TRBV5-1	TRBJ1-5	ASSLEPGQGQPQH
TRBV29-1	TRBJ2-1	SVGETAYNEQF